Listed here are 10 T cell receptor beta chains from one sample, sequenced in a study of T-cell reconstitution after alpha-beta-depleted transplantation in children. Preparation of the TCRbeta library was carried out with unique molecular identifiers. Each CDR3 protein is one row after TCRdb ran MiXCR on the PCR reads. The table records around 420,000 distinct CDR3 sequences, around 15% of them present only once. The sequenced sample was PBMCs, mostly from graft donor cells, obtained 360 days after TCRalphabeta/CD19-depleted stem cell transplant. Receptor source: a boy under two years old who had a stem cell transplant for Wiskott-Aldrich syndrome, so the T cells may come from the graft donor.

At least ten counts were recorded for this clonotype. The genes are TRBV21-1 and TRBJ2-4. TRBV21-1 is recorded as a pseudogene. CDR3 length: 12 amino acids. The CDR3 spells CASSPKNDIQYF. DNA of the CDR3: TGTGCCAGCAGCCCAAAGAATGACATTCAGTACTTC.

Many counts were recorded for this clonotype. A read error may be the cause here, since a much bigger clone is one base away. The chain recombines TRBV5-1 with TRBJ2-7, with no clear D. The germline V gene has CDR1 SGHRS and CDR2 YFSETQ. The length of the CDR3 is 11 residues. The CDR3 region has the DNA TGTGCCAGCAGCTTAGGTGACGAGCAGTACTTC. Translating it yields CASSLGDEQYF. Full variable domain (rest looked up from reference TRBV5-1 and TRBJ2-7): KAGVTQTPRYLIKTRGQQVTLSCSPISGHRSVSWYQQTPGQGLQFLFEYFSETQRNKGNFPGRFSGRQFSNSRSEMNVSTLELGDSALYLCASSLGDEQYFGPGTRLTVT.

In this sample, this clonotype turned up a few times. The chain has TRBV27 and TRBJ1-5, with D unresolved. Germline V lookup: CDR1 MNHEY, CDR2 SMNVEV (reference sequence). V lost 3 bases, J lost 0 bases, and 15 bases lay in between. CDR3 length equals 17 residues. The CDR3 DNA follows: TGTGCCAGCAGTTTGCTGTGGCAGCCACATAGCAATCAGCCCCAGCATTTT. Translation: CASSLLWQPHSNQPQHF.

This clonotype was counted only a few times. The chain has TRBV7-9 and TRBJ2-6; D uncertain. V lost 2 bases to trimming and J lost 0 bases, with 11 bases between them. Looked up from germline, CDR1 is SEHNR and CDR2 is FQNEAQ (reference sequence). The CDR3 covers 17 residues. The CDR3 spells CASSLPRRSSGANVLTF. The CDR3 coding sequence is TGTGCCAGCAGCTTACCACGACGGTCCTCTGGGGCCAACGTCCTGACTTTC.

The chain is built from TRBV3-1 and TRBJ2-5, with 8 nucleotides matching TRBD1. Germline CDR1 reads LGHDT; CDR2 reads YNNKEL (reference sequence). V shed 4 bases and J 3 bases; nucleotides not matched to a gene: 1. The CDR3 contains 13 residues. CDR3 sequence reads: CASSPDREETQYF. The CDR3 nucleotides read TGTGCCAGCAGCCCGGACAGGGAAGAGACCCAGTACTTC.

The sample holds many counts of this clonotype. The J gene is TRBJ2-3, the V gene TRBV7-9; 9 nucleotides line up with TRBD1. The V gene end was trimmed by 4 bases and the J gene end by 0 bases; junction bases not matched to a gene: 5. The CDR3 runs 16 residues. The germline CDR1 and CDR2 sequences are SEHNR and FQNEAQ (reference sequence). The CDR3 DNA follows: TGTGCCAGCAGCTCCCGGACAGGGGAGAGCACAGATACGCAGTATTTT. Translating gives CASSSRTGESTDTQYF.

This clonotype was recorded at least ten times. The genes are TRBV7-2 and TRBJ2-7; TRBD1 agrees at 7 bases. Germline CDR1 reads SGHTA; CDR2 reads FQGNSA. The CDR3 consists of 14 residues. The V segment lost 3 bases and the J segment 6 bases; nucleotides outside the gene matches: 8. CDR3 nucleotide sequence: TGTGCCAGCAGCTTCGCTTTGACAGGGACCGAGCAGTACTTC. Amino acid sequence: CASSFALTGTEQYF.

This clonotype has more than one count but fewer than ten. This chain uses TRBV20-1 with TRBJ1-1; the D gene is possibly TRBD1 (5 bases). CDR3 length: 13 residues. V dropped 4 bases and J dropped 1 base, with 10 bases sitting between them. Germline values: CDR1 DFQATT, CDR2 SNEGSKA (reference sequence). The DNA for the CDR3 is TGCAGTGCTATGAGGGGTTGGAACACTGAAGCTTTCTTT. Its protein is CSAMRGWNTEAFF.

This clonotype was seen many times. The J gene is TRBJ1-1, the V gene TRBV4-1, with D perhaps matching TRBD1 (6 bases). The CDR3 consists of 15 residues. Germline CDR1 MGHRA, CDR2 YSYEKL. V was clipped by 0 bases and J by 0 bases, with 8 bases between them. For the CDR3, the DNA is TGCGCCAGCAGCCAAGATCAGGGGCTGAACACTGAAGCTTTCTTT. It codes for CASSQDQGLNTEAFF.

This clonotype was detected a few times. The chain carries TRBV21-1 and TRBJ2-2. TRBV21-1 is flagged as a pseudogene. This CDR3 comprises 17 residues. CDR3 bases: TGTGCCAGCAGCAGCGGAATCAACAAACCTAACACCGGGGAGCTGTTTTTT. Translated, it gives CASSSGINKPNTGELFF.